What follows describes a single T cell receptor beta chain. Antigen: not known. This specimen comes from a study of T-cell memory formation after mild COVID-19. The study's findings and limits: Clones which contracted sat mainly in CM and EM if CD4+, and in EMRA if CD8+.

5'RACE with constant-segment primers yielded barcoded, UMI-tagged TCR alpha and TCR beta cDNA libraries. TCRdb passed the 5' RACE reads through MiXCR, listing each CDR3 protein once. The table includes 450,000 to 700,000 distinct CDR3 sequences, about 20% detected once. The sequenced sample consisted of PBMCs or a T cell subset sorted from them (not recorded which). This clonotype was sampled from an adult woman who had mild COVID-19 (a few samples of this study predate the infection). Cell type and time point are not known.

CDR3 sequence: CASSQELTTSSYEQYF. CDR3 DNA: TGCGCCAGCAGCCAGGAACTTACAACGAGCTCCTACGAGCAGTACTTC. This chain joins TRBV4-3 and TRBJ2-7; D gene ambiguous. The germline V gene has CDR1 LGHNA and CDR2 YSLEER. Trimming took off 3 bases at V and 0 bases at J, with 15 bases between the two ends. The CDR3 has 16 amino acids.